The rows below give T cell receptor beta chains drawn from one sample of a study of quantifying T cell responses using KT2 cells. From the UMI-ligation and nested PCR reads, TCRdb called clonotypes with MiXCR, one entry per CDR3 protein. The sample holds fewer than 45,000 distinct CDR3 sequences, over 15% seen once. The material sequenced was PBMCs spiked with cells of the T cell clone KT2. The receptors come from a human donor. Each CDR3 is given with its conserved first and last residue. The D gene is left open where the match is weak. Part of the rows lack a size; the others show once, few, many or a class for expanded clones.

j_gene: TRBJ1-5; d_gene: TRBD1; v_gene: TRBV23-1; abundance: few; CDR3nt: TGCGCCAGCATCCCAGGACAGGGGGCGAATCAGCCCCAGCATTTT; CDR3aa: CASIPGQGANQPQHF
j_gene: TRBJ2-3; d_gene: TRBD2; v_gene: TRBV4-2; abundance: many; CDR3nt: TGTGCCAGCAGCCAGCAGACTAGCGGGAGTGCAGATACGCAGTATTTT; CDR3aa: CASSQQTSGSADTQYF
j_gene: TRBJ1-3; d_gene: TRBD1; v_gene: TRBV6-5; abundance: NA; CDR3nt: TGTGCCAGCAGTCTGACAGGGCACCACTCTGGAAACACCATATATTTT; CDR3aa: CASSLTGHHSGNTIYF
j_gene: TRBJ2-3; d_gene: TRBD1; v_gene: TRBV20-1; abundance: many; CDR3nt: TGCAGTGCGGGACAGTTCACAGATACGCAGTATTTT; CDR3aa: CSAGQFTDTQYF
j_gene: TRBJ2-5; d_gene: TRBD1; v_gene: TRBV10-3; abundance: few; CDR3nt: TGTGCCATCAGGATCTCGTCGGACAGGGACGAGACCCAGTACTTC; CDR3aa: CAIRISSDRDETQYF
j_gene: TRBJ2-2; d_gene: TRBD1; v_gene: TRBV5-1; abundance: NA; CDR3nt: TGCGCCAGCAGCTTTGAGGGGGCGAGGACCGGGGAGCTGTTTTTT; CDR3aa: CASSFEGARTGELFF
j_gene: TRBJ2-1; d_gene: TRBD1; v_gene: TRBV5-6; abundance: many; CDR3nt: TGTGCCAGCAGCTTGAGGGCAGGGGGCGCTGGATCCTACAATGAGCAGTTCTTC; CDR3aa: CASSLRAGGAGSYNEQFF
j_gene: TRBJ2-2; d_gene: TRBD2; v_gene: TRBV7-9; abundance: many; CDR3nt: TGTGCCAGCAGCTCCTGGACTAGCGGGAACACCGGGGAGCTGTTTTTT; CDR3aa: CASSSWTSGNTGELFF
j_gene: TRBJ1-6; d_gene: NA; v_gene: TRBV20-1; abundance: many; CDR3nt: TGCAGTGCTAGGGGGCAGAGTAATTCACCCCTCCACTTT; CDR3aa: CSARGQSNSPLHF
j_gene: TRBJ2-1; d_gene: NA; v_gene: TRBV9; abundance: NA; CDR3nt: TGTGCCAGCAGCCCCCGTTCCGAGTCCTACAATGAGCAGTTCTTC; CDR3aa: CASSPRSESYNEQFF
j_gene: TRBJ1-2; d_gene: NA; v_gene: TRBV29-1; abundance: NA; CDR3nt: TGCAGCGTAGCCCGACAGGAGAACTATGGCTACACCTTC; CDR3aa: CSVARQENYGYTF
j_gene: TRBJ1-1; d_gene: TRBD1; v_gene: TRBV10-1; abundance: few; CDR3nt: TGCGCCAGCAAGGCCGGGACAGGGAATACTGAAGCTTTCTTT; CDR3aa: CASKAGTGNTEAFF
j_gene: TRBJ2-7; d_gene: TRBD1; v_gene: TRBV5-1; abundance: few; CDR3nt: TGCGCCAGCAGCAGGACAGGGTACCAGTACTTC; CDR3aa: CASSRTGYQYF
j_gene: TRBJ2-5; d_gene: TRBD2; v_gene: TRBV5-1; abundance: NA; CDR3nt: TGCGCCAGCAGCTCCGGGGGGGGGCAAGAGACCCAGTACTTC; CDR3aa: CASSSGGGQETQYF